Each of the 32 T cell receptor beta chains below was sequenced from the same sample in a study of T-cell reconstitution after alpha-beta-depleted transplantation in children. The authors prepared the TCRbeta library with unique molecular identifiers. TCRdb reanalysed the PCR reads using MiXCR and keeps one entry per CDR3 protein. Altogether about 610,000 distinct CDR3 sequences are present, 8% to 11% being singletons, with the ten largest covering about 4.3%. Material: PBMCs from the stem cell graft donor, obtained from the stem cell graft. The receptors here all came from a human donor who donated a stem cell graft to a child with acute myeloid leukemia.

This clonotype was counted between two and nine times. V and J are TRBV20-1 and TRBJ2-7, with 10 bases aligning to TRBD2. With 0 bases clipped from V and 3 bases from J, the junction kept 8 bases outside the gene matches. Germline V gene lookup returns CDR1 DFQATT and CDR2 SNEGSKA (reference sequence). The CDR3 has 16 amino acids. The CDR3 bases are TGCAGTGCTAGAGATCAGGTTAGCGGGAGGATCTACGAGCAGTACTTC. This encodes CSARDQVSGRIYEQYF.

This chain links TRBV12-3 or TRBV12-4 with TRBJ2-5; maybe TRBD1 (6 bases). This CDR3 comprises 14 residues. Deletions cut 6 bases from V and 4 bases from J, with 15 bases between. DNA of the CDR3: TGTGCCAGCAGAGACCACAGGGTGGGAGAGACCCAGTACTTC. Translation: CASRDHRVGETQYF.

The table lists this clonotype with many counts. The chain links TRBV20-1 to TRBJ2-5; tentative D call: TRBD2 (6 bases). Germline V lookup: CDR1 DFQATT, CDR2 SNEGSKA (reference sequence). The V and J ends lost 2 bases and 4 bases respectively, with 11 bases between them. This CDR3 has 13 amino acids. CDR3 region: CSARNLGGETQYF. In nucleotides, the CDR3 is TGCAGTGCTAGAAACTTGGGGGGAGAGACCCAGTACTTC.

The chain is built from TRBV7-2 and TRBJ1-1, with 9 bases fitting TRBD1. Germline V gives CDR1 SGHTA, CDR2 FQGNSA. The V segment lost 5 bases and the J segment 5 bases; nucleotides outside the gene matches: 6. The CDR3 covers 14 residues. CDR3 amino acids: CASSTQTGGTEAFF. The CDR3 DNA is TGTGCCAGCAGCACCCAGACAGGGGGAACTGAAGCTTTCTTT.

The V call is TRBV29-1, the J call TRBJ1-1; TRBD1 is a possible D gene (6 bases). This CDR3 comprises 13 residues. Germline assignment: CDR1 SQVTM and CDR2 ANQGSEA. The V gene lost 7 bases and the J gene lost 1 base, with 13 bases spanning the gap. The CDR3 protein is CSALAGANTEAFF. CDR3 coding DNA: TGCAGCGCCTTGGCGGGGGCGAACACTGAAGCTTTCTTT. Complete variable domain (other parts from reference TRBV29-1 and TRBJ1-1): SAVISQKPSRDICQRGTSLTIQCQVDSQVTMMFWYRQQPGQSLTLIATANQGSEATYESGFVIDKFPISRPNLTFSTLTVSNMSPEDSSIYLCSALAGANTEAFFGQGTRLTVV.

The chain joins TRBV4-3 to TRBJ1-1, with D possibly matching TRBD1 (5 bases). Germline values: CDR1 LGHNA, CDR2 YSLEER. The CDR3 contains 13 residues. Trimming stripped 0 bases from V and 14 bases from J, with 16 bases between. The CDR3 here is CASSQDRRGLGFF. The CDR3 DNA reads as TGCGCCAGCAGCCAAGATCGCCGGGGACTCGGCTTCTTT.

The chain links TRBV4-2 to TRBJ2-7; D is undetermined. In germline, CDR1 is LGHNA, CDR2 YNFKEQ. Trimming pared 3 bases from V and 8 bases from J, leaving 14 bases between. The CDR3 runs 13 residues. The CDR3 DNA is TGTGCCAGCAGCCAGAGTCCCCAGATCAAGCAGTACTTC. This sequence encodes CASSQSPQIKQYF.

The sample holds a few counts of this clonotype. V is TRBV6-2 or TRBV6-3 and J is TRBJ2-1; maybe TRBD1 (7 bases). Trimming removed 0 bases from V and 6 bases from J, with 12 bases in between. The CDR3 is 15 amino acids. Per germline, CDR1 MNHEY and CDR2 SVGEGT. The CDR3 region has the DNA TGTGCCAGCAGTTACTCGAACAGGGGAGGCAATGAGCAGTTCTTC. Protein: CASSYSNRGGNEQFF.

V is TRBV20-1 and J is TRBJ2-1, with 7 bases that match TRBD2. The CDR3 is 14 amino acids. Per the germline V gene, CDR1 is DFQATT and CDR2 is SNEGSKA (reference sequence). V was pared by 6 bases and J by 10 bases, with 15 bases of the junction left unmatched. CDR3 residues: CSATAGLGSGEQFF. CDR3 nucleotides: TGCAGTGCAACAGCGGGATTGGGGTCGGGGGAGCAGTTCTTC.

This clonotype was recorded at least ten times. J is TRBJ2-3 and V is TRBV12-3 or TRBV12-4; no definite D call. This CDR3 region has 12 residues. V dropped 5 bases and J dropped 4 bases, with 7 bases sitting between them. DNA of the CDR3: TGTGCCAGCAGTACCCTCCCAGATACGCAGTATTTT. Protein sequence: CASSTLPDTQYF.

This clonotype was counted at least ten times. The chain couples TRBV18 to TRBJ2-7, with D possibly TRBD1 on 6 matching bases. CDR3 length: 15 residues. V was trimmed by 1 base and J by 0 bases, leaving 10 bases between them. Germline CDR1 reads KGHSH; CDR2 reads LQKENI. CDR3 residues: CASSPLPDSSYEQYF. CDR3 coding DNA: TGTGCCAGCTCACCACTCCCGGACAGCTCCTACGAGCAGTACTTC.

The rearrangement uses TRBV5-1 and TRBJ2-1; TRBD2 agrees at 7 bases. J gave up 4 bases and V 6 bases, and 7 bases lay outside the gene matches. CDR1 and CDR2 (germline): SGHRS, YFSETQ. This CDR3 spans 14 amino acids. The CDR3 protein is CASTQGGTYNEQFF. The CDR3, as DNA: TGCGCCAGCACCCAGGGAGGGACTTACAATGAGCAGTTCTTC.

V gene TRBV7-3 combines with J gene TRBJ2-1; 8 bases agree with TRBD2. Germline lookup yields CDR1 SGHTA and CDR2 FQGTGA. The CDR3 sequence is 15 residues long. With V trimmed by 1 base and J by 8 bases, 7 bases remained unmatched. The CDR3 DNA reads TGTGCCAGCAGCTTAATAGGTCTAGCGGGCGATGAGCAGTTCTTC. It codes for CASSLIGLAGDEQFF.

The chain is built from TRBV5-1 and TRBJ1-1; 7 bases map to TRBD1. The CDR3 spans 16 residues. The germline CDR1 and CDR2 sequences are SGHRS and YFSETQ. The trim removed 4 bases at V and 6 bases at J, leaving 15 bases unmatched. CDR3 in amino acids: CASSPQGLPGDPEAFF. The CDR3 DNA sequence: TGCGCCAGCAGCCCACAGGGGCTACCGGGGGACCCTGAAGCTTTCTTT. The full variable domain, in which reference TRBV5-1 and TRBJ1-1 provide the parts outside the CDR3, is KAGVTQTPRYLIKTRGQQVTLSCSPISGHRSVSWYQQTPGQGLQFLFEYFSETQRNKGNFPGRFSGRQFSNSRSEMNVSTLELGDSALYLCASSPQGLPGDPEAFFGQGTRLTVV.

The table lists this clonotype with a few counts. This chain uses TRBV20-1 with TRBJ2-7; D is unresolved. The V and J ends lost 5 bases and 4 bases respectively, with 21 bases between them. Germline CDR1 DFQATT, CDR2 SNEGSKA (reference sequence). CDR3 length: 15 amino acids. DNA for the CDR3: TGCAGTGCTCCAATTGTAGCCCTCCGGAAGTACGAGCAGTACTTC. Translated, it gives CSAPIVALRKYEQYF.

Only a few counts were recorded for this clonotype. The chain links TRBV4-3 to TRBJ2-3, with D perhaps TRBD2 (6 bases). V was shortened by 0 bases and J by 2 bases, with 15 bases between the two germline ends. CDR1 is LGHNA, CDR2 YSLEER, per germline. The CDR3 is 17 amino acids. The DNA for the CDR3 is TGCGCCAGCAGCCAAGACGTCGGGAGCGCGACCACAGATACGCAGTATTTT. Its protein is CASSQDVGSATTDTQYF.

This clonotype was seen more than once but under ten times. The chain uses TRBV20-1 and TRBJ1-1; D is unclear. The V gene lost 6 bases and the J gene lost 8 bases, with 13 bases spanning the gap. Looked up from germline, CDR1 is DFQATT and CDR2 is SNEGSKA (reference sequence). The CDR3 has 11 amino acids. CDR3 amino acids: CSAAGLSEAFF. CDR3 DNA sequence: TGCAGTGCCGCGGGCCTCTCCGAAGCTTTCTTT.

This clonotype has a handful of counts. The rearrangement joins TRBV5-6 to TRBJ1-5; D remains ambiguous. Trimming took off 0 bases at V and 6 bases at J, with 16 bases between the two ends. Germline V gene sequence: CDR1 SGHDT, CDR2 YYEEEE. The CDR3 length is 16 residues. CDR3 bases: TGTGCCAGCAGCTTGGCAGGCCGGGGATCGGTTCAGCCCCAGCATTTT. This translates into CASSLAGRGSVQPQHF.

This clonotype was counted a few times. The chain joins TRBV6-5 to TRBJ2-7; 7 bases align to TRBD1. The CDR3 sequence is 14 residues long. Trimming cost V 4 bases and J 4 bases; bases outside gene matches: 7. The germline V gene encodes CDR1 MNHEY and CDR2 SVGAGI. The CDR3 region has the DNA TGTGCCAGCAGTTTCAGACAGGGTCTATACGAGCAGTACTTC. The encoded protein is CASSFRQGLYEQYF.

This clonotype was seen many times. The chain has TRBV7-2 and TRBJ2-5, with TRBD2 matching over 12 bases. Trimming at V came to 5 bases and at J to 5 bases, leaving 6 bases not matched to a gene. This CDR3 has 15 amino acids. From germline, CDR1 is SGHTA and CDR2 FQGNSA. CDR3: CASSHRTSGMETQYF. CDR3 DNA: TGTGCCAGCAGCCACCGGACTAGCGGGATGGAGACCCAGTACTTC.

In this sample, this clonotype turned up a few times. The chain couples TRBV24-1 to TRBJ2-1; 7 positions agree with TRBD2. V shed 5 bases and J 8 bases; nucleotides not matched to a gene: 5. Looked up from germline, CDR1 is KGHDR and CDR2 is SFDVKD. CDR3 length: 13 residues. DNA of the CDR3: TGTGCCACCAGTGCCCTGGGAGGGGATGAGCAGTTCTTC. Its translation: CATSALGGDEQFF.

The table lists this clonotype with many counts. The CDR3 bases are TGTGCCAGCAGCCAGCTAGCGGGGGCGATCTCAAACACCGGGGAGCTGTTTTTT. Translation gives CASSQLAGAISNTGELFF. The rearrangement uses TRBV4-2 and TRBJ2-2, with 10 bases aligning to TRBD2. Germline CDR1 is LGHNA and CDR2 is YNFKEQ. The CDR3 is 18 amino acids. V lost 3 bases, J lost 2 bases, and 9 bases stayed unmatched.

This clonotype was seen at least ten times. The chain's CDR3 is CASSPQGATNEKLFF. The CDR3 bases are TGCGCCAGCAGCCCACAGGGGGCAACTAATGAAAAACTGTTTTTT. The chain combines TRBV5-1 with TRBJ1-4; 8 positions agree with TRBD1. Per germline, CDR1 SGHRS and CDR2 YFSETQ. V lost 4 bases to trimming and J lost 0 bases; unmatched junction nucleotides: 2. The CDR3 covers 15 residues.

The chain is built from TRBV6-2 or TRBV6-3 and TRBJ2-7; 7 nucleotides agree with TRBD2. Trimming took 0 bases from V and 2 from J; bases not matched to a gene: 4. CDR1 is MNHEY, CDR2 SVGEGT, per germline. The CDR3 loop spans 15 amino acids. CDR3 sequence: CASSYSASGPYEQYF. The CDR3 bases are TGTGCCAGCAGTTACTCGGCTAGCGGTCCCTACGAGCAGTACTTC.

The CDR3 spells CASSYSGLAGGNEQFF. The CDR3 DNA is TGTGCCAGCAGTTACAGCGGACTAGCGGGGGGCAATGAGCAGTTCTTC. The V and J genes are TRBV6-2 or TRBV6-3 and TRBJ2-1, with TRBD2 matching over 14 bases. V lost 2 bases, J lost 6 bases, and 3 bases stayed unmatched. There are 16 residues in the CDR3. Germline CDR1 is MNHEY and CDR2 is SVGEGT.

This clonotype has a count of ten or more. The CDR3 coding sequence is TGTGCCAGCAGCTTATCCCTAGCGGGTTCCTACAATGAGCAGTTCTTC. Translated, it gives CASSLSLAGSYNEQFF. The chain joins TRBV7-2 to TRBJ2-1, with 8 positions matching TRBD2. The CDR3 runs to 16 residues. V trimming: 2 bases; J trimming: 1 base; junction bases outside the gene matches: 4. The germline gives CDR1 SGHTA, CDR2 FQGNSA. Looking up the rest from reference TRBV7-2 and TRBJ2-1 gives the full variable domain: GAGVSQSPSNKVTEKGKDVELRCDPISGHTALYWYRQSLGQGLEFLIYFQGNSAPDKSGLPSDRFSAERTGGSVSTLTIQRTQQEDSAVYLCASSLSLAGSYNEQFFGPGTRLTVL.

This clonotype was detected a few times. The genes are TRBV5-1 and TRBJ2-3, with TRBD2 identical over 9 bases. The CDR3 length is 16 residues. Germline loops: CDR1 SGHRS, CDR2 YFSETQ. With 5 bases clipped from V and 3 bases from J, the junction kept 10 bases outside the gene matches. CDR3: CASRVGGRARTDTQYF. As DNA, the CDR3 is TGCGCCAGCAGGGTTGGCGGGAGGGCCCGGACAGATACGCAGTATTTT.

This rearrangement joins TRBV14 to TRBJ2-7, with no clear D. Germline V gene sequence: CDR1 SGHDN, CDR2 FVKESK. The CDR3 loop spans 13 amino acids. Trimming removed 4 bases at V and 2 bases at J, with 9 bases between. CDR3 loop: CASSRALTYEQYF. CDR3 nucleotides: TGTGCCAGCAGCCGTGCATTGACCTACGAGCAGTACTTC. The variable domain in full, completed from reference TRBV14 and TRBJ2-7, reads EAGVTQFPSHSVIEKGQTVTLRCDPISGHDNLYWYRRVMGKEIKFLLHFVKESKQDESGMPNNRFLAERTGGTYSTLKVQPAELEDSGVYFCASSRALTYEQYFGPGTRLTVT.

This sequence joins TRBV30 and TRBJ2-7; D is possibly TRBD2 (5 bases). Germline-derived CDR1 and CDR2 are GTSNPN and SVGIG (reference sequence). CDR3 size: 14 residues. Trimming left V 3 bases short and J 0 bases short, with 12 bases between. CDR3 DNA: TGTGCCTGGAGAATGATCGGACTCTCCTACGAGCAGTACTTC. Its translation is CAWRMIGLSYEQYF.

There are a few counts of this clonotype. The V call is TRBV2, the J call TRBJ2-7; D is unresolved. CDR1 SNHLY and CDR2 FYNNEI come from the germline V gene. Trimming took off 10 bases at V and 4 bases at J, with 11 bases between the two ends. The CDR3 has 11 amino acids. The CDR3 is CAIRWLYEQYF. The CDR3 DNA sequence: TGTGCCATCAGGTGGCTGTACGAGCAGTACTTC.

This clonotype has just a few counts. The rearrangement joins TRBV3-1 to TRBJ2-1; 9 nucleotides agree with TRBD2. Germline trimming cut 1 base from V and 4 bases from J; bases unmatched to any gene: 5. The CDR3 extends over 16 amino acids. Looked up from germline, CDR1 is LGHDT and CDR2 is YNNKEL (reference sequence). The CDR3 region is CASSQVSSGTYNEQFF. As DNA, the CDR3 is TGTGCCAGCAGCCAAGTCTCTAGCGGGACTTACAATGAGCAGTTCTTC.

There are a few counts of this clonotype. The chain has TRBV20-1 and TRBJ1-1, with TRBD1 matching 10 bases. There are 14 residues in the CDR3. The germline V gene encodes CDR1 DFQATT and CDR2 SNEGSKA (reference sequence). With 6 bases clipped from V and 4 bases from J, the junction kept 8 bases outside the gene matches. In nucleotides, the CDR3 is TGCAGTGCGACAGGGGGCGAGTGGGTCACTGAAGCTTTCTTT. Amino acid sequence: CSATGGEWVTEAFF.